This T cell receptor beta chain was captured by sequencing in a study of vaccination and CD4 T cells after COVID-19. The Oncomine TCR Beta short-read assay sequenced DNA from cultured CD4+ T cells. TCRdb independently ran MiXCR on the PCR reads; one entry per CDR3 protein. Among over 15,000 distinct CDR3 sequences, roughly 31% were seen once, and the ten largest hold 14% to 15%. There are a few counts of this clonotype. Its cognate antigen is unknown. Treatment defined: roughly ten-day PBMC culture with coronavirus spike peptide pools or control peptides (ViraFEST assay). For ViraFEST, peptide pools expanded antigen-specific T cells, after which the TCRs were sequenced. Per-well cultures of two million PBMCs received 8.5 to 10 IU/ml IL-2 and 8.5 to 10 ug/ml peptide pools. The V and J ends lost 0 bases and 5 bases respectively, with 7 bases between them. The CDR3 has 13 amino acids.

The receptor was isolated from a human donor with COVID-19. The sequenced sample consisted of cultured CD4+ T cells from blood. This chain connects TRBV12-3 or TRBV12-4 to TRBJ1-1; tentative D call: TRBD1 (6 bases). In nucleotides, the CDR3 is TGTGCCAGCAGTTTAGCGCAGGGGACTGAAGCTTTCTTT. Protein sequence: CASSLAQGTEAFF.